This TCR beta chain stems from a study of blood T cell repertoires in COVID-19 (dated by TCRdb to the early 2020s). Some background on the complete study: Samples from collaborators originated in the United States, Italy and Spain and spanned both the acute and convalescent phases of COVID-19. The dataset comprised deeply sampled blood TCRbeta repertoires from subjects exposed to, actively infected with, or recovered from COVID-19. Samples came from the ongoing ImmuneRACE study (first 160 participants) plus 1,254 subjects from 6 global collaborators. Where available, HLA class I and class II types were taken from metadata supplied by the sample provider and were not determined by assay-based typing. Sample metadata almost always included a de-identified subject ID, COVID-19 status, age in years and sex. The repertoires were released in a freely available public database meant as a resource for research on the immune response to SARS-CoV-2. The material from the prospective study consisted of cDNA or gDNA derived from T cells, B-cell-depleted T cells, or PBMCs. Overall study outcomes, separate from this receptor: The amount of clinical and demographic metadata varied by source and participant and was provided uncurated.

The immunoSEQ Assay, a bias-controlled multiplex PCR, was used to amplify TCRbeta CDR3 regions from genomic DNA. The study's processing was this. The number of nucleated cells in each sample was estimated from the amplification of reference gene primers within the assay. To quantify the absolute abundance of each unique TCRbeta CDR3 rearrangement, sequence reads were collapsed and filtered. For each sample, productive Simpson clonality was calculated as the square root of Simpson's diversity index over productive rearrangements. TCRdb holds this immuneACCESS table with in-frame rearrangements only. Some clones are missing; in checked studies, unresolved V genes explain under half, and the rest has no known cause. V and J calls and clone size come straight from that table; D and trimming were deduced from the DNA. Within this sample are approximately 180,000 clones, with 70% to 90% of them counted one time only. Jointly, the top ten make up roughly 9.7% of the sample.

The collaborating institutions used their own protocols to collect whole blood in K2EDTA tubes. For TCRbeta analysis, collaborators shipped samples as frozen whole blood, isolated PBMCs, or DNA extracted from either of those sample types. As for this clone: What this receptor recognizes is not known. It has no much larger one-base neighbor in the sample; base qualities were not kept.

The germline V gene encodes CDR1 SGHTA and CDR2 FQGTGA. The junction shows trimming of 0 bases on V and 5 bases on J, plus 12 bases between the germline ends. Inclusive of the bounding cysteine and phenylalanine, the CDR3 is 15 residues long. Only the CDR3 part of the read is kept: 45 bases, read in frame from the first base. The clonotype originates from a human donor with active or convalescent COVID-19. The donor label of this sample is uncertain. Recombination linked TRBV7-3 to TRBJ2-3; confidence is insufficient to name the D gene. Sample: peripheral blood. The DNA is TGTGCCAGCAGCTTAACGTCTAGGTGGATAGATACGCAGTATTTT. Translated, this is CASSLTSRWIDTQYF.